Sequencing of this T cell receptor (beta chain) was carried out in a study of T cells after yellow fever vaccination. The germline V gene has CDR1 MNHEY and CDR2 SVGAGI. V gave up 3 bases and J gave up 3 bases, with 10 bases separating them. The CDR3 contains 14 residues. 5'RACE template switching generated TCR cDNA, adding a universal primer site and UMIs. TCRdb analysed the 5' RACE reads with MiXCR anew, one entry per CDR3 protein. The table lists hundreds of thousands of distinct CDR3 sequences, roughly 8.3% of them singletons. Whole-study findings and limits: A weaker but faster secondary response was observed, peaking on day 5 versus 15.

This clonotype was detected a few times. Its antigen is not known. The specimen was PBMCs, collected around 45 days after the first yellow fever vaccination. The chain recombines TRBV6-5 with TRBJ2-3; D is undetermined. The TCR sequence derives from a man in his late teens or twenties who received the YFV17D yellow fever vaccine. This CDR3 reads CASSYNGRTDTQYF. In DNA form, the CDR3 reads TGTGCCAGCAGTTATAACGGCAGAACAGATACGCAGTATTTT.